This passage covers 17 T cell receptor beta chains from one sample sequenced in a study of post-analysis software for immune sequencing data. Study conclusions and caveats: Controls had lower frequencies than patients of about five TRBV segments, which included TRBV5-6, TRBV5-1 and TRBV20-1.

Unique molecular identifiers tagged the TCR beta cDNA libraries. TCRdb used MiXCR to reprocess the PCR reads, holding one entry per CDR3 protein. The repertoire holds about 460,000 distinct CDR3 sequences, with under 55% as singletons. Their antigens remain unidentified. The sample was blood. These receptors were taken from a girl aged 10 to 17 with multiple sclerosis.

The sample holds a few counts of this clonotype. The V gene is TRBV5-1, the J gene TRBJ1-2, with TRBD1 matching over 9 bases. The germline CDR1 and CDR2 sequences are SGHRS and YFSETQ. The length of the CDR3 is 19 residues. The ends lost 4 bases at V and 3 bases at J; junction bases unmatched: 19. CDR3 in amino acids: CASSPGTGYFTPPYYGYTF. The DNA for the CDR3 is TGCGCCAGCAGCCCCGGGACAGGGTATTTTACGCCCCCTTACTATGGCTACACCTTC.

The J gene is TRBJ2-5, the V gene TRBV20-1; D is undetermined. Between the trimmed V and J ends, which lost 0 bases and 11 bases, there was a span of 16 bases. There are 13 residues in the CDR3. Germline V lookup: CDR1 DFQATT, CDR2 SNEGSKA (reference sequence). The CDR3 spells CSARDQDRVRQYF. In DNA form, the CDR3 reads TGCAGTGCTAGAGATCAGGATAGAGTGAGGCAGTACTTC.

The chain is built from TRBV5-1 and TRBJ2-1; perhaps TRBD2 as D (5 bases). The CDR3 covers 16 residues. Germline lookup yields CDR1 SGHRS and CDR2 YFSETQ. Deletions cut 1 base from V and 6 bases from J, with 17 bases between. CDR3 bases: TGCGCCAGCAGCTTGACTAGAGTGGGAGAGGGCAATGAGCAGTTCTTC. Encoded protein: CASSLTRVGEGNEQFF.

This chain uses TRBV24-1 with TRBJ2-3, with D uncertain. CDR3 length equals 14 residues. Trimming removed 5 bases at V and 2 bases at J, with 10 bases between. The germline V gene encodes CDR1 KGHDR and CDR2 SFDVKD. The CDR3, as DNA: TGTGCCACCAGTGTAGGCGGAGCCACAGATACGCAGTATTTT. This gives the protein CATSVGGATDTQYF.

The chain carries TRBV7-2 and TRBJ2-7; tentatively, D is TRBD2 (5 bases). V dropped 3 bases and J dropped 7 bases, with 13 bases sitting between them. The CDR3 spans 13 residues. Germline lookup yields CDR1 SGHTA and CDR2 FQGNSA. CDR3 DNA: TGTGCCAGCAGCTTCCGGACTCTCGGGGAGCAGTACTTC. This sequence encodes CASSFRTLGEQYF. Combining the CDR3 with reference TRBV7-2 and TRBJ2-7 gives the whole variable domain GAGVSQSPSNKVTEKGKDVELRCDPISGHTALYWYRQSLGQGLEFLIYFQGNSAPDKSGLPSDRFSAERTGGSVSTLTIQRTQQEDSAVYLCASSFRTLGEQYFGPGTRLTVT.

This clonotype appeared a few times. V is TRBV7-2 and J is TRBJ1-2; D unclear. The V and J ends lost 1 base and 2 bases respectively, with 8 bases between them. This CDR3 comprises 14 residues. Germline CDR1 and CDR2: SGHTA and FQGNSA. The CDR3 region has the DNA TGTGCCAGCAGCTTAGGGAACGGAAACTATGGCTACACCTTC. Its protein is CASSLGNGNYGYTF.

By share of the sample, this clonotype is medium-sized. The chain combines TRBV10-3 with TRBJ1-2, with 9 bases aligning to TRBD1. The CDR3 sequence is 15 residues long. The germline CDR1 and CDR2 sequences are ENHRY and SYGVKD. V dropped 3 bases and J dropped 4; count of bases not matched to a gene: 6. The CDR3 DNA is TGTGCCATCAGTGACCCGACAGGGGGTATCTATGGCTACACCTTC. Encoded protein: CAISDPTGGIYGYTF.

CDR3 region: CASSSRGPPHTF. In DNA form, the CDR3 reads TGTGCCAGCAGTTCCCGGGGCCCTCCCCACACCTTC. This chain links TRBV28 with TRBJ1-2; D may be TRBD1 (5 bases). The V and J ends lost 4 bases and 12 bases respectively, with 15 bases between them. Germline lookup yields CDR1 MDHEN and CDR2 SYDVKM. This CDR3 spans 12 amino acids.

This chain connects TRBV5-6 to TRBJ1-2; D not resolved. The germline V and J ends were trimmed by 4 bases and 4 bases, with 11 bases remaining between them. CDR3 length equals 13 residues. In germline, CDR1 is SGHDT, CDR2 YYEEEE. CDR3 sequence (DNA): TGTGCCAGCAGCCCCACCCGGGCCTATGGCTACACCTTC. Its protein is CASSPTRAYGYTF.

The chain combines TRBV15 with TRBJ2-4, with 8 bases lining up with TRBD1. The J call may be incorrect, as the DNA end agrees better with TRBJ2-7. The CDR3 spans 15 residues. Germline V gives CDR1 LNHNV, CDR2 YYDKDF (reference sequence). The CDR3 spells CATSRDLGQGYEQYF. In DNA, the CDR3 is TGTGCCACCAGCAGAGACCTAGGACAGGGCTACGAGCAGTACTTC.

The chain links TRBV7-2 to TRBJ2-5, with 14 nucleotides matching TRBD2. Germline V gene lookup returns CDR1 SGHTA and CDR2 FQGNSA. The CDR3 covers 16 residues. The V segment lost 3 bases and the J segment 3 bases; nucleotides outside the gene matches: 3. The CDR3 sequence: CASSFGLAGGEETQYF. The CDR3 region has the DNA TGTGCCAGCAGCTTCGGACTAGCGGGGGGAGAAGAGACCCAGTACTTC.

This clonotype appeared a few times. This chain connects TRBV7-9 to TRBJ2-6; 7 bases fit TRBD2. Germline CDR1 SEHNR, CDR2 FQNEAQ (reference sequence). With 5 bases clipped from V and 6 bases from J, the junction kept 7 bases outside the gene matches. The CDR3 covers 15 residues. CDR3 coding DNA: TGTGCCAGCAGCCGAGCGGGGCCCGCGGCCAACGTCCTGACTTTC. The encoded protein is CASSRAGPAANVLTF.

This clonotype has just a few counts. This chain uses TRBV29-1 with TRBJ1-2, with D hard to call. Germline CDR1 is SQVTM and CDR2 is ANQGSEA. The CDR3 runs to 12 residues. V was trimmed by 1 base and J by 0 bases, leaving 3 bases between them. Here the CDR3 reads CSVEVPNYGYTF. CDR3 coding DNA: TGCAGCGTTGAAGTCCCTAACTATGGCTACACCTTC.

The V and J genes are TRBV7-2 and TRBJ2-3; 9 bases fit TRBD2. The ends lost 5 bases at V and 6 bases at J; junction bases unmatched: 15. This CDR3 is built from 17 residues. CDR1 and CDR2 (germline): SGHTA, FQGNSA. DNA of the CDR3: TGTGCCAGCAGCAAAATTGGGCGGGAGGGCTTAAGGGATACGCAGTATTTT. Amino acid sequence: CASSKIGREGLRDTQYF.

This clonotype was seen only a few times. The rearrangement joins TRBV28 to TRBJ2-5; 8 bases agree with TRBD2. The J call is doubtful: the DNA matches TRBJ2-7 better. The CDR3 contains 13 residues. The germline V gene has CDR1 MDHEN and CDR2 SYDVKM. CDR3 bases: TGTGCCAGCAGTAGACGGGAGGGCTACGAGCAGTACTTC. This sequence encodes CASSRREGYEQYF.

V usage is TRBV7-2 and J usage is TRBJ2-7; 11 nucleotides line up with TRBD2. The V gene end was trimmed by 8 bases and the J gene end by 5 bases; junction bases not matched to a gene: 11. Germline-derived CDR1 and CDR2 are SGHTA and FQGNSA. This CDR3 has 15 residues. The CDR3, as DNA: TGTGCCAGCCTGCTGACTAGCGGGATTGGAAACGAGCAGTACTTC. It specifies CASLLTSGIGNEQYF.

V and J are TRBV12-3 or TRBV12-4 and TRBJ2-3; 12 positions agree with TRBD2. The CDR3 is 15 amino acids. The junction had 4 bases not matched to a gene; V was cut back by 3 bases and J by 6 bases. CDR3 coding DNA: TGTGCCAGCAGTTTTTTCCTAGCGGGAGGGGATACGCAGTATTTT. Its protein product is CASSFFLAGGDTQYF.